The 4 T cell receptor beta chains below all came from one sample that was sequenced in a study of beta chain features in type 1 diabetes (dated by TCRdb to the late 2010s). Library creation used the immunoSEQ multiplex PCR assay. The entire isolated RNA was reverse transcribed using the High Capacity cDNA Reverse Transcription Kit, and thus expressed TCRB transcripts were sequenced. The clones in this table, taken by TCRdb from immuneACCESS, are in-frame only. Not every clone is retained; where verified, under half of the shortfall comes from an unresolved V gene, and the cause of the rest is unknown. The sample table shows a few hundred thousand clones, and less than 15% are seen once. The ten largest account for approximately 6.7% of the sample. Source material: central memory CD4+ T cells from blood. The source is a man aged 25-40 years in good health.

J is TRBJ2-3 and V is TRBV13; D perhaps matches TRBD2 (5 bases). The V and J ends lost 4 bases and 0 bases respectively, with 5 bases between them. The CDR3 loop spans 13 amino acids. The V gene's germline CDR1 is PRHDT and CDR2 FYEKMQ (reference sequence). The CDR3 spells CASSWTSTDTQYF. The CDR3 DNA reads TGTGCCAGCAGCTGGACTAGCACAGATACGCAGTATTTT.

This clone has a handful of counts. This rearrangement joins TRBV5-1 to TRBJ2-2; maybe TRBD2 (5 bases). This CDR3 is 21 amino acids long. V was shortened by 2 bases and J by 4 bases, with 30 bases between the two germline ends. Germline V gene data show CDR1 as SGHRS and CDR2 as YFSETQ. CDR3 coding DNA: TGCGCCAGCAGCTTCGGACGGTTATGGGAGCGGCAAACCGAGTTCACCGGGGAGCTGTTTTTT. Its translation is CASSFGRLWERQTEFTGELFF.

The chain combines TRBV15 with TRBJ1-5; TRBD1 aligns across 7 bases. The V segment lost 8 bases and the J segment 4 bases; nucleotides outside the gene matches: 5. The CDR3 is made up of 13 amino acids. The germline V gene has CDR1 LNHNV and CDR2 YYDKDF (reference sequence). The DNA for the CDR3 is TGTGCCACCCGGGACAGTAGTAATCAGCCCCAGCATTTT. Its translation is CATRDSSNQPQHF. Together with reference TRBV15 and TRBJ1-5, the CDR3 gives the full variable domain: DAMVIQNPRYQVTQFGKPVTLSCSQTLNHNVMYWYQQKSSQAPKLLFHYYDKDFNNEADTPDNFQSRRPNTSFCFLDIRSPGLGDTAMYLCATRDSSNQPQHFGDGTRLSIL.

The chain carries TRBV5-4 and TRBJ2-3; D is possibly TRBD2 (6 bases). V gave up 6 bases and J gave up 2 bases, with 13 bases separating them. The CDR3 extends over 14 amino acids. Germline V lookup: CDR1 SGHNT, CDR2 YYREEE (reference sequence). This CDR3 is CASTSGLPTDTQYF. The DNA of the CDR3 is TGTGCCAGCACCTCGGGACTTCCCACAGATACGCAGTATTTT.